This entry concerns a single T cell receptor (beta chain). The data stem from a study of early T cells in non-severe SARS-CoV-2 infection. Study-wide background: The input, bulk RNA from unsorted whole blood, was sequenced, and chains were unpaired.

TCRdb passed the 5' RACE reads through MiXCR, listing each CDR3 protein once. The sample shows tens of thousands of distinct CDR3 sequences, more than 9.5% of them seen only once. With 4 bases removed from V and 10 bases from J, the gap between germline ends came to 20 bases. Germline V CDR1 and CDR2: SNHLY, FYNNEI. The CDR3 contains 16 residues. The rearrangement uses TRBV2 and TRBJ1-6; D may be TRBD1 (5 bases). The clonotype was recovered from an adult who was a healthcare worker with PCR-confirmed SARS-CoV-2 infection or an uninfected control (not recorded which). The source material was whole blood, sampled at baseline. CDR3 protein: CASSGQGMSVGSPLHF. The DNA of the CDR3 is TGTGCCAGCAGTGGCCAGGGTATGTCGGTAGGGTCACCCCTCCACTTT.